This TCR beta chain was observed in a study of shared clonotypes between healthy human individuals (dated by TCRdb to about 2020). Background for the entire study: The cohort included three men and a couple of women between 18 and 49 years of age. For each donor, CD4 naive and CD4 memory were each run on three plates, CD8 naive on two plates, and CD8 memory on one plate. The study deeply sequenced blood TCR repertoires of roughly five healthy adults to estimate repertoire size and the extent of clonotype sharing between individuals. To increase sequencing depth and limit assay-specific biases, different laboratories used diverse techniques to prepare libraries and sequence TCR repertoires. Between about 0.8 and 9 billion PBMCs per donor were obtained by leukapheresis. Results and caveats for the whole study, not just this receptor: Sharing across a few donors was observed for approximately 5% of naive CD4, over 3% of naive CD8, 2% to 2.5% of memory CD4, and around 0.4% of memory CD8 clonotypes. Sampling was limited to blood, and TCR repertoires in tissue likely differ from TCR repertoires in blood. Based on pairwise subsampling, the degree of clonotype sharing among donors was expected to be affected by sequencing depth. Because the study included a small number of donors, the genetic and exposure-history diversity represented was limited. Incomplete sequencing was indicated by rarefaction of sorted-subset datasets, despite the large sequencing depth. Naive subsets generally had larger estimated clonotype richness than memory subsets. Compared with non-shared clonotypes, clonotypes shared by all four sorted-subset donors had higher generation probabilities.

From the germline V gene, CDR1 is MNHEY and CDR2 is SVGAGI. From the cysteine through the phenylalanine, the CDR3 covers 13 amino acids. CDR3 DNA is the only sequence kept; it has 39 bases, read in frame from the first base. Germline trimming amounts to 11 bases on V and 5 bases on J, with 5 as the count of junction bases outside the gene matches. Using the deep immunoSEQ assay, TCR CDR3 regions were amplified from genomic DNA by multiplex PCR. Genomic DNA extracted from each cell subset was distributed evenly over all wells of several immunoSEQ 96-well plates, and each plate served as one replicate. For sorted subsets, 200 to 250 ng of genomic DNA, equivalent to 30,000 or so T cell genomes, went into each replicate PCR. The purified libraries were quantified using a Qubit 3.0 fluorometer, sized with a Bioanalyzer 2100, and then quantified again using the KAPA Library Quantification kit. A separate single-read 150-cycle Illumina NextSeq 550 flow cell was used to sequence each immunoSEQ 96-well plate. Concerning the study's data processing: The immunoSEQ output contained only junctional sequences without quality scores, so filtering could not match that applied to full-length reads. Sequences were annotated with PyIR, a Python wrapper for IgBLAST v1.9, and V/J genes and CDR3 were assigned using IMGT germline references. Reads were removed for weak V/J assignments (E-value above 1e-6), missing CDR3, stop codons, out-of-frame junctions, or ambiguous translated residues. V3J clonotypes were defined as sequences sharing the same inferred V gene, J gene, and CDR3 amino acid sequence. Percentage overlap between repertoires was calculated by dividing the number of shared unique clonotypes by the size of the smaller repertoire. Three approaches were used to assess repertoire richness: RTK rarefaction, the Chao1 estimator, and Recon v2.1 estimates of unobserved clonotypes. OLGA was used to compute generation probabilities for all TCRbeta clonotypes that the gDNA method yielded from a few donors. Drawn from immuneACCESS, this table holds only the in-frame rearrangements with V and J called that TCRdb kept. Clones are partly lost; checked studies trace under half to an unresolved V gene and leave the rest unexplained. The V and J calls and clone size are taken from that table; D and trimming were inferred from the DNA. Recorded for this sample are a few hundred thousand clones; about 96% of them occurred a single time. Around 0.3% of the sample lies in the top ten.

Regarding this clone: Its cognate antigen has yet to be identified. Base qualities are missing; no much larger clone stands one base away.

Healthy HIV-negative adults with no recently reported acute infections or vaccinations were included as donors. Every donor was a Caucasian adult living in Nashville, Tennessee, USA. CD8 memory samples combined magnetically selected CD45RO+ cells with CCR7-negative CD45RA+ effector memory (TemRA) cells. Blood was collected by leukapheresis, and PBMCs were isolated by Ficoll-Histopaque density gradient centrifugation and then cryopreserved in liquid nitrogen vapor phase. Analytical flow cytometry was used to check the purity and quantity of each magnetically sorted T cell population. Each sorted fraction had its genomic DNA isolated and then quantified by UV absorbance on a Nanodrop 2000c.

The specimen was memory CD8+ T cells sorted from blood. Sample cell subset or site, as interpreted from the label and publication: CD45RO+ cells pooled with CCR7-negative TemRA cells. The sequence derives from a young man in good health. The rearranged segments are TRBV6-5 and TRBJ2-7, with 14 bases in between that match TRBD2. The DNA reads TGTGCCTGCTCGACTAGCGGGAGGGACGAGCAGTACTTC. This sequence encodes CACSTSGRDEQYF.